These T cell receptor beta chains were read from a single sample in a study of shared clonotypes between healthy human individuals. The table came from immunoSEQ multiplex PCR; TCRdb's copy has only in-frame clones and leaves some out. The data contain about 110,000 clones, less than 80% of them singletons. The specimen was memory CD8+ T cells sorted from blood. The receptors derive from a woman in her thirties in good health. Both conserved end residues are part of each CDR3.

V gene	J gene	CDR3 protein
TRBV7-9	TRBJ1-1	CASSSTGENAEAFF
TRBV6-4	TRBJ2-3	CASSPGSTDTQYF
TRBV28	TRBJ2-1	CASSWPGGGSFYNEQFF
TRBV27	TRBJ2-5	CASRALGPYQETQYF
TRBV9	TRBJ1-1	CASSSGTGSGNTEAFF
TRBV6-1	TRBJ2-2	CASSSGRDGAGELFF
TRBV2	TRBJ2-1	CASSDALAGVDEQFF
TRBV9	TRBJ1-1	CASSVGHLGGDTEAFF
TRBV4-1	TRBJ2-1	CASSQAKRNEQFF
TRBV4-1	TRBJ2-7	CASSHKIAYEQYF
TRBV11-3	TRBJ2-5	CASSLGGQSKETQYF
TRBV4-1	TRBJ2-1	CASSQQAGSYNEQFF
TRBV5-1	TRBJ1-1	CASSLETRNTEAFF
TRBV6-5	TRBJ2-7	CASSYSGRPAYEQYF
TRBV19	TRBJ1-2	CASSPTRQLNYGYTF
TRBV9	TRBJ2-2	CASSENTGELFF
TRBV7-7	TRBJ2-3	CASSLSTGYPHTQYF
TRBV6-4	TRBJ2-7	CASSSTGLTYEQYF
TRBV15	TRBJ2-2	CATSRPEANTGELFF
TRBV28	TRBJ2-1	CASRLNSIGGRAYNEQFF
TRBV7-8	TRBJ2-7	CASSSWTGYEQYF
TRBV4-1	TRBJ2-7	CASSQTRRTYEQYF
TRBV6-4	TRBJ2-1	CASSDSSGSGYNEQFF
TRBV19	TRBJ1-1	CASSTWTGWVGTEAFF
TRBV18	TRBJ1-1	CASSLNGQSEAFF
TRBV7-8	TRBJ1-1	CASSLALGYTEAFF
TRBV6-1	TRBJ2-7	CASSVIENRDRNAYEQYF
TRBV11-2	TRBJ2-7	CASSPRDRGANEQYF
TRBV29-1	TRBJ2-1	CSVDPGLGGNEQFF
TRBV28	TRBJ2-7	CASISHTGGPSYEQYF
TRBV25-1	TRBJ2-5	CASSELKTTHTQETQYF
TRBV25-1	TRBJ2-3	CASSPGTGIDTQYF
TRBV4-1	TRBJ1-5	CASSQDSGGTGLFLWPQHF